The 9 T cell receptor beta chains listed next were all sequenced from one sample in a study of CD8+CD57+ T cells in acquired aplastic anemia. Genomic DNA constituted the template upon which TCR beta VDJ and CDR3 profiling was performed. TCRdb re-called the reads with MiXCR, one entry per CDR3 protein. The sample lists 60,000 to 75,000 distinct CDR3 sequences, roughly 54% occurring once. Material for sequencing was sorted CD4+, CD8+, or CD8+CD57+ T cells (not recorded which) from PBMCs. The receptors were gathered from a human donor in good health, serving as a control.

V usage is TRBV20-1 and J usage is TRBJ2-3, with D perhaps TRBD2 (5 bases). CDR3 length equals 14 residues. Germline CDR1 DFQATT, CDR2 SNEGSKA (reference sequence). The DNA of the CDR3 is TGCAATAGAAGTACCCAGCGGAGCACAGATACGCAGTATTTT. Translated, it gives CNRSTQRSTDTQYF.

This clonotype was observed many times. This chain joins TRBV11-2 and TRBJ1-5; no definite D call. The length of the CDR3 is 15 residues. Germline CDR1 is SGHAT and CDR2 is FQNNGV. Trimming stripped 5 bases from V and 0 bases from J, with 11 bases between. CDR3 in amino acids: CASSPDGRSNQPQHF. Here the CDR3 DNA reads TGTGCCAGCAGCCCGGACGGGCGTAGCAATCAGCCCCAGCATTTT.

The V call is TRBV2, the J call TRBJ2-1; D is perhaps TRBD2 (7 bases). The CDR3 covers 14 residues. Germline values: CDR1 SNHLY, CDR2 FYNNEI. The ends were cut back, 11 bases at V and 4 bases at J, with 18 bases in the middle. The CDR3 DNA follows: TGTGCCGGCATGGGGGGGCAGGGGTACAATGAGCAGTTCTTC. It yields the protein CAGMGGQGYNEQFF.

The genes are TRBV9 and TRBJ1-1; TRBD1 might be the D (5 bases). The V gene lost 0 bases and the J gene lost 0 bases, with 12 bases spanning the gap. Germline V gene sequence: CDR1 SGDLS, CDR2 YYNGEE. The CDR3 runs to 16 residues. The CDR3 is CASSVGRDDMNTEAFF. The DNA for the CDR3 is TGTGCCAGCAGCGTAGGCCGGGACGACATGAACACTGAAGCTTTCTTT.

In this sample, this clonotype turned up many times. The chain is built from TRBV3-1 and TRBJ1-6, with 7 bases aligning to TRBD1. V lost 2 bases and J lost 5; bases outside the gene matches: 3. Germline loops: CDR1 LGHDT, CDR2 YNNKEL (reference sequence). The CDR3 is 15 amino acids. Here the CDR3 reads CASSQRGQNNSPLHF. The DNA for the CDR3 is TGTGCCAGCAGCCAACGGGGACAGAATAATTCACCCCTCCACTTT.

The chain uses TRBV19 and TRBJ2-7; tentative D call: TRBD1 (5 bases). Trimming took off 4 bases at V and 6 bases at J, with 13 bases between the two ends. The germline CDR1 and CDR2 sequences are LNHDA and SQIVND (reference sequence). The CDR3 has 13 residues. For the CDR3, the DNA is TGTGCCAGTAGTACTGAAGACAGATGCGAGCAGTACTTC. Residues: CASSTEDRCEQYF.

CDR3 residues: CASSLLALAGGLQESYGYTF. The CDR3 DNA reads as TGTGCCAGCAGTTTATTGGCCCTAGCGGGAGGGCTCCAAGAGAGCTATGGCTACACCTTC. The chain combines TRBV12-3 or TRBV12-4 with TRBJ1-2; no reliable D call. Trimming took 2 bases from V and 4 from J, leaving 29 bases between them. The CDR3 totals 20 residues.

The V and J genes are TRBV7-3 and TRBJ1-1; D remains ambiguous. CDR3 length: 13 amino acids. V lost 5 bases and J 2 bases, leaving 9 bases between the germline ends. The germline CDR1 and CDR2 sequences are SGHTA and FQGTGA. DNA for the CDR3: TGTGCCAGCAGCCCCGTAACCAACACTGAAGCTTTCTTT. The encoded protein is CASSPVTNTEAFF. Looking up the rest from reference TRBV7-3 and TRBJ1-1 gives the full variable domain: GAGVSQTPSNKVTEKGKYVELRCDPISGHTALYWYRQSLGQGPEFLIYFQGTGAADDSGLPNDRFFAVRPEGSVSTLKIQRTERGDSAVYLCASSPVTNTEAFFGQGTRLTVV.

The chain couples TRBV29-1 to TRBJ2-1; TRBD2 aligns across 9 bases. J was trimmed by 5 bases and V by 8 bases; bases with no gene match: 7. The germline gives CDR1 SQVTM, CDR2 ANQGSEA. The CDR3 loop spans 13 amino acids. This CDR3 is CSLPGLANNEQFF. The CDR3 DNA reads TGCAGCTTACCGGGACTAGCCAACAATGAGCAGTTCTTC.